This T cell receptor (beta chain) was obtained from a study of identical twins. The CDR3 extends over 14 amino acids. V lost 5 bases and J lost 6, with 17 bases in between. Germline V gene lookup returns CDR1 SGHTA and CDR2 FQGNSA. The sample holds many counts of this clonotype. TCRdb independently ran MiXCR on the 5' RACE reads; one entry per CDR3 protein. The profile covers a few hundred thousand distinct CDR3 sequences, with about 8% appearing a single time and less than 2.5% taken by the ten largest. This same sample was also part of a study on yellow fever vaccine responses in identical twins. From that report: Each twin's T cell response to the vaccine was reported to look partly convergent and partly personalized.

The clonotype comes from a young woman in good health. The specimen sequenced was memory (CD45RO+) T cells sorted from blood. The chain has TRBV7-2 and TRBJ2-7; perhaps TRBD2 as D (5 bases). The CDR3, as DNA: TGTGCCAGCAGCCCCACCCTCACTAGTTTCGAGCAGTACTTC. This sequence encodes CASSPTLTSFEQYF.